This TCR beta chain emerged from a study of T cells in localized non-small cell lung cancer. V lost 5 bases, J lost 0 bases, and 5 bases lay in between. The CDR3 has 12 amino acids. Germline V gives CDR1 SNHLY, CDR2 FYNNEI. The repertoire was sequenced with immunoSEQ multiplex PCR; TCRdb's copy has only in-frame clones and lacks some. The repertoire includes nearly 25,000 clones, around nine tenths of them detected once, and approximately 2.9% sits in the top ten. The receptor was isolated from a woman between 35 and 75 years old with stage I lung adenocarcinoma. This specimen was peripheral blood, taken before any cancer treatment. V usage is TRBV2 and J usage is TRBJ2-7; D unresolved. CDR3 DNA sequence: TGTGCCAGCAGTTCTAGCTCCTACGAGCAGTACTTC. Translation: CASSSSSYEQYF.